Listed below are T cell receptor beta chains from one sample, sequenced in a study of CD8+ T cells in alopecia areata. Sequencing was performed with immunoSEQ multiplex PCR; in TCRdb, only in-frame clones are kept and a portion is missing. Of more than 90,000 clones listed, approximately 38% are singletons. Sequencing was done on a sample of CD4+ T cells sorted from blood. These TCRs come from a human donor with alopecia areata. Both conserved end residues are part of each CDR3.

CASSGQVLGNEQFF	TRBJ2-1	TRBV19
CASTLTTGGGEQFF	TRBJ2-1	TRBV19
CASGDRTGNQPQHF	TRBJ1-5	TRBV19
CASSWGGGTEYF	TRBJ2-3	TRBV27
CASSGRDPLYEQYF	TRBJ2-7	TRBV6-6
CASSLVESTEAFF	TRBJ1-1	TRBV27
CASSQDLRGETQYF	TRBJ2-5	TRBV4-3
CASSEIVWTDKNIQYF	TRBJ2-4	TRBV2
CASSLTSGGVFNSPLHF	TRBJ1-6	TRBV11-2
CSVEGPIGPDKGPDTQYF	TRBJ2-3	TRBV29-1
CSVYYTEAFF	TRBJ1-1	TRBV29-1
CSVLLTGIEHTQYF	TRBJ2-3	TRBV29-1
CASSFENTEAFF	TRBJ1-1	TRBV28
CASSRAGLADHSSEQYF	TRBJ2-7	TRBV4-1
CASSPTGGRGGNTIYF	TRBJ1-3	TRBV14
CASSPLTSGSSNEQYF	TRBJ2-7	TRBV28
CASSGDNTYEQYF	TRBJ2-7	TRBV28
CASSLVEGVDGYTF	TRBJ1-2	TRBV7-9
CASSVQAVSYNEQFF	TRBJ2-1	TRBV9
CSVEGSSNEKLFF	TRBJ1-4	TRBV29-1
CASSFSGQAKEQFF	TRBJ2-1	TRBV7-3
CASSESWPLGYF	TRBJ2-5	TRBV6-1
CSACAQGNTEAFF	TRBJ1-1	TRBV29-1
CASRGQGGTDTQYF	TRBJ2-3	TRBV19
CAWSVGPQETQYF	TRBJ2-5	TRBV30
CASSFTGGPSSYEQYF	TRBJ2-7	TRBV5-1
CASTRLAGSPGEQFF	TRBJ2-1	TRBV5-1
CATNQVGTSGRRHNEQFF	TRBJ2-1	TRBV10-3
CASSGGGETQYF	TRBJ2-5	TRBV7-2
CAISESLALANYGYTF	TRBJ1-2	TRBV6-1
CAWSPAGGSNLYNEQFF	TRBJ2-1	TRBV30
CASSLWKGGGRGGEQYF	TRBJ2-7	TRBV27
CSVRGLNTEAFF	TRBJ1-1	TRBV29-1
CASSPPGLQLNEQFF	TRBJ2-1	TRBV9
CASSLIQETQYF	TRBJ2-5	TRBV28
CASSSLVGGLKTQYF	TRBJ2-5	TRBV5-1
CASSISSGNNIQYF	TRBJ2-4	TRBV7-3
CASSLGAAYEQYF	TRBJ2-7	TRBV5-6
CSVIRDSEAKNIQYF	TRBJ2-4	TRBV29-1
CAISVTSYEQYF	TRBJ2-7	TRBV10-3
CSARRTPLGGYTF	TRBJ1-2	TRBV29-1
CASRPGTGLYGYTF	TRBJ1-2	TRBV28
CASSSGQMNTEAFF	TRBJ1-1	TRBV28
CSGGDRATGELFF	TRBJ2-2	TRBV29-1
CSVRLTGHEKLFF	TRBJ1-4	TRBV29-1
CASSRRGRLGNEKLFF	TRBJ1-4	TRBV5-8
CSVQGQGYGYTF	TRBJ1-2	TRBV29-1
CASSSIPSGGAKDTQYF	TRBJ2-3	TRBV5-1
CASRPGLAGVWAEEPYEQYF	TRBJ2-7	TRBV5-1
CASSSGIPSIYGYTF	TRBJ1-2	TRBV6-5
CASSLTGLGYEQYF	TRBJ2-7	TRBV7-9
CSAKNEQFF	TRBJ2-1	TRBV20-1
CASRAYTGPGTYEQYF	TRBJ2-7	TRBV4-1
CATSRDGPRLAFF	TRBJ1-1	TRBV15
CASSQLAGVSPEQFF	TRBJ2-1	TRBV14
CASNLAGGTDTQYF	TRBJ2-3	TRBV11-2
CASSLGLAMWGNEQFF	TRBJ2-1	TRBV5-4